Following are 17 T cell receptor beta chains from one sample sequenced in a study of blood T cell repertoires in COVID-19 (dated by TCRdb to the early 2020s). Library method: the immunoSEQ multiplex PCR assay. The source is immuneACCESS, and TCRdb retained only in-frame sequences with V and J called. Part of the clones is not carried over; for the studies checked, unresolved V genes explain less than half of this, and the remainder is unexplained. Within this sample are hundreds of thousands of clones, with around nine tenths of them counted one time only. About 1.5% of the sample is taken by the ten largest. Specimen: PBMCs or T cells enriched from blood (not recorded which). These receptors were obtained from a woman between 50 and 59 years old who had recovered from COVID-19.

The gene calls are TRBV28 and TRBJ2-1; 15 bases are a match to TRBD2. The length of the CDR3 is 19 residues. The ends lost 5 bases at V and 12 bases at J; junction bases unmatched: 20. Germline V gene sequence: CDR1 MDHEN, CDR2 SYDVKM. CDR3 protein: CASSGSRTSGRAGGFWQFF. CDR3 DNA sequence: TGTGCCAGCAGTGGCTCCCGGACTAGCGGGAGGGCCGGGGGATTCTGGCAGTTCTTC.

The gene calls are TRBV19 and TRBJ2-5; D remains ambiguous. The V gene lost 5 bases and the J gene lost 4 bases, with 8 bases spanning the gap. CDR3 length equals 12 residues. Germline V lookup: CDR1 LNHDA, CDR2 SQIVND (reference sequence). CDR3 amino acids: CASSSTPETQYF. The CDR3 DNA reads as TGTGCCAGTAGTTCTACCCCAGAGACCCAGTACTTC.

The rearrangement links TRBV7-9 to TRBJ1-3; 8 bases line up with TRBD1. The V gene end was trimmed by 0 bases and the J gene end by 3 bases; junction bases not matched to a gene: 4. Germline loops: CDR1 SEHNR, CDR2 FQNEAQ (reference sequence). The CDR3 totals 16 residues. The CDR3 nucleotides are TGTGCCAGCAGCTTAGCGCGGGACAGGCATGGAAACACCATATATTTT. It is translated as CASSLARDRHGNTIYF.

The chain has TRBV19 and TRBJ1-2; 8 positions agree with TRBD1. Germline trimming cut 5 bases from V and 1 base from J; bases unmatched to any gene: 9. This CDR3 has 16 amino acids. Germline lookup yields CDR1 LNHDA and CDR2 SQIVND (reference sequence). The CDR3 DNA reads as TGTGCCAGTAGTTACCGGACAGGGATGTATAACTATGGCTACACCTTC. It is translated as CASSYRTGMYNYGYTF.

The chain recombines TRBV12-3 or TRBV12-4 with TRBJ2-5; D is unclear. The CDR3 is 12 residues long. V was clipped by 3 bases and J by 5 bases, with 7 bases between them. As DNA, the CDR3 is TGTGCCAGCAGTTTTAGCTCCGAGACCCAGTACTTC. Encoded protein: CASSFSSETQYF.

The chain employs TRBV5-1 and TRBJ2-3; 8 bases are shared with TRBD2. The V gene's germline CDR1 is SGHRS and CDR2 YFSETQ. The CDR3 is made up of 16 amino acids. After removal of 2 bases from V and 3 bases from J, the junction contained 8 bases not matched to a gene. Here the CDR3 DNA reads TGCGCCAGCAGCTTCCTTGCGGGAGGAGGAACAGATACGCAGTATTTT. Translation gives CASSFLAGGGTDTQYF.

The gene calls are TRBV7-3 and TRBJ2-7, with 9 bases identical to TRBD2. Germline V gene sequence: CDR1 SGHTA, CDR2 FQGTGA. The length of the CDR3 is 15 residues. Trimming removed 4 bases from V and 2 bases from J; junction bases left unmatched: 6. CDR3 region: CASSSWREGPYEQYF. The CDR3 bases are TGTGCCAGCAGCTCTTGGCGGGAGGGCCCCTACGAGCAGTACTTC. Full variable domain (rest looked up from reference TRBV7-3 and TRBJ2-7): GAGVSQTPSNKVTEKGKYVELRCDPISGHTALYWYRQSLGQGPEFLIYFQGTGAADDSGLPNDRFFAVRPEGSVSTLKIQRTERGDSAVYLCASSSWREGPYEQYFGPGTRLTVT.

CDR3 nucleotides: TGCGCCAGCAGTGAGTCAAGTGCACTTCTCGCTAGCACAGATACGCAGTATTTT. Translated: CASSESSALLASTDTQYF. The chain uses TRBV10-2 and TRBJ2-3; D ambiguous. Germline values: CDR1 WSHSY, CDR2 SAAADI. The germline V and J ends were trimmed by 0 bases and 0 bases, with 16 bases remaining between them. The CDR3 length is 18 residues.

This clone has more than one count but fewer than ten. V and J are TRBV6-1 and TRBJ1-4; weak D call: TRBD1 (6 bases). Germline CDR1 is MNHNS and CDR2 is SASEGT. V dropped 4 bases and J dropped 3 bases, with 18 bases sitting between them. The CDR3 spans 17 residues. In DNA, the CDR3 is TGTGCCAGCAGTGCTACGGGGGGCGCGTTCCCTAATGAAAAACTGTTTTTT. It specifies CASSATGGAFPNEKLFF.

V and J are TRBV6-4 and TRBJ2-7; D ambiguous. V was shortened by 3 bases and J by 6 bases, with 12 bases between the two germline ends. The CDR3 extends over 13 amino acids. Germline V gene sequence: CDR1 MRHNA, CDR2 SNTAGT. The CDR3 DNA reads TGTGCCAGCAGTGATACCAGGTTTGGCGAGCAGTACTTC. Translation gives CASSDTRFGEQYF.

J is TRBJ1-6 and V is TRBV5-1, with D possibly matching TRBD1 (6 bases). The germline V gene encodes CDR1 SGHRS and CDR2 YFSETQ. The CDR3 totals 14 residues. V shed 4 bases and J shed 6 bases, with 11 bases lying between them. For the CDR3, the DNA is TGCGCCAGCAGCCCCGGACAGATTAATTCACCCCTCCACTTT. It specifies CASSPGQINSPLHF.

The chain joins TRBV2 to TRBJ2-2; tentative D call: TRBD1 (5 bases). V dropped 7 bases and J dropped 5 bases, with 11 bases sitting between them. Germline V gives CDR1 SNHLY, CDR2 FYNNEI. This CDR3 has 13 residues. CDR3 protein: CASTGFGTGELFF. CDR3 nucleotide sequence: TGTGCCAGCACAGGGTTTGGGACCGGGGAGCTGTTTTTT. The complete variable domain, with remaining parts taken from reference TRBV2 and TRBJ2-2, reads EPEVTQTPSHQVTQMGQEVILRCVPISNHLYFYWYRQILGQKVEFLVSFYNNEISEKSEIFDDQFSVERPDGSNFTLKIRSTKLEDSAMYFCASTGFGTGELFFGEGSRLTVL.

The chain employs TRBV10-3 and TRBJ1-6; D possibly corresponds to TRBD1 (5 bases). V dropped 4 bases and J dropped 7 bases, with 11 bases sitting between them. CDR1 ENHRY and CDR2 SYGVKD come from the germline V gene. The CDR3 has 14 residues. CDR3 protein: CAISGGDANSPLHF. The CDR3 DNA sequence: TGTGCCATCAGTGGGGGGGACGCGAATTCACCCCTCCACTTT.

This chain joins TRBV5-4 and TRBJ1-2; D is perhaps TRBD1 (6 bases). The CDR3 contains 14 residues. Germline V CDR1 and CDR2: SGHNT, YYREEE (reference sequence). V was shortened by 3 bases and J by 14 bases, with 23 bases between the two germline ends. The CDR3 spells CASSSRTGFYGWTF. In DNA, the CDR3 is TGTGCCAGCAGCTCCAGAACAGGGTTCTATGGTTGGACCTTC.

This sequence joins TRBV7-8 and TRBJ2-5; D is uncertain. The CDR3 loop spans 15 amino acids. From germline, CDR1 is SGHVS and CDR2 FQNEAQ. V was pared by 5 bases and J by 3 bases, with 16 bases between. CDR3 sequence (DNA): TGTGCCAGCAGCCGCGGTGTAGTCCCGAAAGAGACCCAGTACTTC. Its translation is CASSRGVVPKETQYF.

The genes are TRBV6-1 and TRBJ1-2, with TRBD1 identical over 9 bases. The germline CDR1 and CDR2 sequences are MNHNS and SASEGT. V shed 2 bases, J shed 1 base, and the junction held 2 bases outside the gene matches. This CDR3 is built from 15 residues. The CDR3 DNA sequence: TGTGCCAGCAGTGAACCGGGACAGGGTAACTATGGCTACACCTTC. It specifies CASSEPGQGNYGYTF.

In DNA form, the CDR3 reads TGTGCCACAGGGATAAACCTCTACGAGCAGTACTTC. Translated: CATGINLYEQYF. This chain joins TRBV2 and TRBJ2-7, with D perhaps TRBD1 (5 bases). V was pared by 10 bases and J by 3 bases, with 13 bases between. The CDR3 has 12 amino acids. Germline V gives CDR1 SNHLY, CDR2 FYNNEI.